This TCR beta chain is from a study of blood T cell repertoires in COVID-19. On the study more broadly: The study drew acute and convalescent COVID-19 samples from the United States, Italy and Spain. In each case, the material was cDNA or gDNA derived from T cells, B-cell-depleted T cells, or PBMCs.

Germline loops: CDR1 SGDLS, CDR2 YYNGEE. This CDR3 is 15 amino acids long. Trimming took 0 bases from V and 8 from J, leaving 17 bases between them. Original analysis: Counts of nucleated cells, estimated from reference gene primer amplification, were obtained. Sequencing was performed with immunoSEQ multiplex PCR; in TCRdb, only in-frame clones are kept and a portion is missing. The V and J calls and clone size come from that table; D and trimming were worked out from the DNA. Among about 87,000 clones listed, around nine tenths were seen once. The sequenced sample was peripheral blood. The clonotype originates from an elderly woman with acute or convalescent COVID-19. This chain joins TRBV9 and TRBJ1-2; D might be TRBD1 (6 bases). CDR3 sequence reads: CASSVAEGGVQGYTF. In DNA form, the CDR3 reads TGTGCCAGCAGCGTAGCGGAAGGGGGAGTGCAGGGCTACACCTTC. The variable domain in full, completed from reference TRBV9 and TRBJ1-2, reads DSGVTQTPKHLITATGQRVTLRCSPRSGDLSVYWYQQSLDQGLQFLIQYYNGEERAKGNILERFSAQQFPDLHSELNLSSLELGDSALYFCASSVAEGGVQGYTFGSGTRLTVV.